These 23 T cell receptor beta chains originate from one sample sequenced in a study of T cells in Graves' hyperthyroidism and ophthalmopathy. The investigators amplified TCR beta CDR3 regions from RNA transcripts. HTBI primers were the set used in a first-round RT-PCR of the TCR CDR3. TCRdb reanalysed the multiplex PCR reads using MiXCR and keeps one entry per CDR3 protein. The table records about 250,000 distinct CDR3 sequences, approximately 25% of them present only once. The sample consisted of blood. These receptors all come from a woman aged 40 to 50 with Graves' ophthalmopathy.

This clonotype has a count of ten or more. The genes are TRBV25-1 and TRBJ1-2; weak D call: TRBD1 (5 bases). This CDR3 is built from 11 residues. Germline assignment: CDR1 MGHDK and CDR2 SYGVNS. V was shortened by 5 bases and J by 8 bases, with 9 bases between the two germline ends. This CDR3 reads CASSQGWGYTF. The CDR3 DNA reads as TGTGCCAGCAGTCAGGGTTGGGGCTACACCTTC.

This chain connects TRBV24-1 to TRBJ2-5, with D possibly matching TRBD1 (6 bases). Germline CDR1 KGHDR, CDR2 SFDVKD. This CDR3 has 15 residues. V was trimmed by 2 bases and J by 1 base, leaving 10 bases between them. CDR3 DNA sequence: TGTGCCACCAGTGATTCGCTGACAGGCCAAGAGACCCAGTACTTC. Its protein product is CATSDSLTGQETQYF.

CDR3 nucleotide sequence: TGTGCCAGCAGCCCAACCTCAGGGGACCACGAGCAGTACTTC. Encoded protein: CASSPTSGDHEQYF. This chain uses TRBV7-9 with TRBJ2-7; D possibly corresponds to TRBD1 (6 bases). CDR1 is SEHNR and CDR2 is FQNEAQ in the germline V gene (reference sequence). The V end lost 5 bases, the J end lost 5 bases, and 16 bases lay between the germline ends. This CDR3 spans 14 amino acids.

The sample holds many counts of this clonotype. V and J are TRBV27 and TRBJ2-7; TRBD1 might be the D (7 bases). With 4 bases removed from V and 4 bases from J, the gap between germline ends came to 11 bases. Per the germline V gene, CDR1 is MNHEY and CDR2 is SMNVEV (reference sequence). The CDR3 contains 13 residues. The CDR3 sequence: CASSWDSGYEQYF. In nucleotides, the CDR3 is TGTGCCAGCAGTTGGGACAGCGGGTACGAGCAGTACTTC.

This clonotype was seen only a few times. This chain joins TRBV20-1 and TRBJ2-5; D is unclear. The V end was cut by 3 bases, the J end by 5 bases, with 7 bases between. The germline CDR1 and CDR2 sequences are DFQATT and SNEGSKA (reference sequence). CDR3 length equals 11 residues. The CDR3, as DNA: TGCAGTGCTAGTCCAAAGGAGACCCAGTACTTC. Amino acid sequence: CSASPKETQYF.

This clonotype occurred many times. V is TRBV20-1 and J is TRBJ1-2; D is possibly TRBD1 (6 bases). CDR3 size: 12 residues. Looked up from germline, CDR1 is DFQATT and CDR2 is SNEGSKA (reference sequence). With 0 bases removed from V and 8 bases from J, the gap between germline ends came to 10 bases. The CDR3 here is CSARDPGEGYTF. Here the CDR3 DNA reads TGCAGTGCTAGAGACCCAGGGGAAGGCTACACCTTC.

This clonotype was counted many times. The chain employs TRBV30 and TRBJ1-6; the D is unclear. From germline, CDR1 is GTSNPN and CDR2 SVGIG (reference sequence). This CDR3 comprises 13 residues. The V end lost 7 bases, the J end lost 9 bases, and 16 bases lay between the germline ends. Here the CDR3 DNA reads TGTGCCTACGCATCAGGAATTGGTTCACCCCTCCACTTT. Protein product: CAYASGIGSPLHF.

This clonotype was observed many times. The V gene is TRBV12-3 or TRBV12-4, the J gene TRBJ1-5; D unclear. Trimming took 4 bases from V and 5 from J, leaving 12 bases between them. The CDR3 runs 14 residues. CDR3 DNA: TGTGCCAGCAGTTCCACCATGGAGGATCAGCCCCAGCATTTT. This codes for CASSSTMEDQPQHF.

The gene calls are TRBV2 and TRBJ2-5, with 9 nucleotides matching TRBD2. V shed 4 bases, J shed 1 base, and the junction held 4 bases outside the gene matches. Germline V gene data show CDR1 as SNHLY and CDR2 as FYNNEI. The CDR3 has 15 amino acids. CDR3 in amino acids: CASSAGSGGQETQYF. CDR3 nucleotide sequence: TGTGCCAGCAGTGCAGGTAGCGGGGGCCAAGAGACCCAGTACTTC.

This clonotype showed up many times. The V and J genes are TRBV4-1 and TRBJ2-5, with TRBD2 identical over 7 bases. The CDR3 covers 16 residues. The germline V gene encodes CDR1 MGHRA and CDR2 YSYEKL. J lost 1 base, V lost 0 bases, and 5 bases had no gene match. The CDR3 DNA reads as TGCGCCAGCAGCCAAGATGGGGGAGGGAGCCAAGAGACCCAGTACTTC. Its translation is CASSQDGGGSQETQYF.

The CDR3 coding sequence is TGTGCCAGCAGTTTCCTAGCGGTAAACGACGAGCAGTACTTC. Its protein product is CASSFLAVNDEQYF. V usage is TRBV27 and J usage is TRBJ2-7; TRBD2 aligns across 7 bases. The V gene's germline CDR1 is MNHEY and CDR2 SMNVEV (reference sequence). The CDR3 is 14 residues long. With 3 bases clipped from V and 5 bases from J, the junction kept 7 bases outside the gene matches.

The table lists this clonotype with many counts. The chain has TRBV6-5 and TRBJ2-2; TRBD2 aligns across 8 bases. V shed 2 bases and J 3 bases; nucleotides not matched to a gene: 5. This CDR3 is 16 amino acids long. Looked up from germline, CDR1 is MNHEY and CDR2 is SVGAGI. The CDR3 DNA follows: TGTGCCAGCAGTTACACCCAAGCGGGAGACACCGGGGAGCTGTTTTTT. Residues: CASSYTQAGDTGELFF.

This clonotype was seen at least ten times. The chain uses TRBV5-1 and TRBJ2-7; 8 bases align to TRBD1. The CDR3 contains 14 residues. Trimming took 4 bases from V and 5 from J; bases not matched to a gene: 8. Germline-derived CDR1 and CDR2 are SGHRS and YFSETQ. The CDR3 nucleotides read TGCGCCAGCAGCCTAACAGGGGGTATGGACGAGCAGTACTTC. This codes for CASSLTGGMDEQYF.

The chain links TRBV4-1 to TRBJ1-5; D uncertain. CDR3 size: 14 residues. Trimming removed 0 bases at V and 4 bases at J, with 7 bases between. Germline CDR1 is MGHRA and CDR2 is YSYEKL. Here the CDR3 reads CASSQERKNQPQHF. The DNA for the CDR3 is TGCGCCAGCAGCCAAGAGCGGAAGAATCAGCCCCAGCATTTT.

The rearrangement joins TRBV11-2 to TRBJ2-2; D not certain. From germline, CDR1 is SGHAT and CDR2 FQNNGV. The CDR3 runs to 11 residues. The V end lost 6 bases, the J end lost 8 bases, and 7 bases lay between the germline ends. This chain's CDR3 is CASSSMGELFF. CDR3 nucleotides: TGTGCCAGCAGTTCAATGGGGGAGCTGTTTTTT. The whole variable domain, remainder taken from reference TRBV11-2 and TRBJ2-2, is EAGVAQSPRYKIIEKRQSVAFWCNPISGHATLYWYQQILGQGPKLLIQFQNNGVVDDSQLPKDRFSAERLKGVDSTLKIQPAKLEDSAVYLCASSSMGELFFGEGSRLTVL.

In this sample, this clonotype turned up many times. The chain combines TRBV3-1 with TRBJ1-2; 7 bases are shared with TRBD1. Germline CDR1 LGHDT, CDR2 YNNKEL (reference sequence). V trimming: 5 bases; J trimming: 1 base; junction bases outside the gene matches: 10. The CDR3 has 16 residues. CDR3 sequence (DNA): TGTGCCAGCAGCAGCCGGGACAGCCCACTTAACTATGGCTACACCTTC. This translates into CASSSRDSPLNYGYTF.

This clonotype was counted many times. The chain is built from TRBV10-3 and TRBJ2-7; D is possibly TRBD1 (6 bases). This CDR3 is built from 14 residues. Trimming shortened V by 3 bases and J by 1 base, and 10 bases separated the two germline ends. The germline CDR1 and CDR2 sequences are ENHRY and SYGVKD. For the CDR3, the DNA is TGTGCCATCAGTGACCAACAGGGTTCCTACGAGCAGTACTTC. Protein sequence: CAISDQQGSYEQYF.

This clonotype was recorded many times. CDR3 residues: CASSPSGTGGYEQYF. CDR3 nucleotide sequence: TGTGCCAGCAGCCCGTCGGGGACCGGGGGGTACGAGCAGTACTTC. The chain joins TRBV27 to TRBJ2-7; 7 bases are a match to TRBD2. Germline V gene data show CDR1 as MNHEY and CDR2 as SMNVEV (reference sequence). This CDR3 has 15 amino acids. Germline trimming cut 6 bases from V and 4 bases from J; bases unmatched to any gene: 12.

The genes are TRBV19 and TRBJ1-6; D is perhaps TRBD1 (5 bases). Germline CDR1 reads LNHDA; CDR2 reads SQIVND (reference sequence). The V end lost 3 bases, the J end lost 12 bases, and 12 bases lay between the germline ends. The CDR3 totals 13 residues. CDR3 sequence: CASSIPTALPLHF. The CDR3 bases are TGTGCCAGTAGTATCCCGACAGCCCTACCCCTCCACTTT.

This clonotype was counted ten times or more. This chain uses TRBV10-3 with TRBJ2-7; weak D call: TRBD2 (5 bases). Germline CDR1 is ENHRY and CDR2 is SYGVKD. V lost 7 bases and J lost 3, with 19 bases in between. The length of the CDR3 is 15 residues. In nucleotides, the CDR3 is TGTGCCATCAAAAGTGTCGAGAAAGAGGGCTACGAGCAGTACTTC. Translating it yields CAIKSVEKEGYEQYF.

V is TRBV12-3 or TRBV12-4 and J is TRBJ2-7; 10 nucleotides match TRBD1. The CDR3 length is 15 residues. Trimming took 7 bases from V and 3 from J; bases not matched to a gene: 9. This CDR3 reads CASTQTGTGDYEQYF. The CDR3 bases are TGTGCCAGCACCCAGACCGGGACAGGGGACTACGAGCAGTACTTC.

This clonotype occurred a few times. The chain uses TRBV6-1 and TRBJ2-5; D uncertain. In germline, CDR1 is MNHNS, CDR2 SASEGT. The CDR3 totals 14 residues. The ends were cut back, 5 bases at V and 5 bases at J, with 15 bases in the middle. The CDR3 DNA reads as TGTGCCAGCAGTAAGGTGGACCGGGTTGAGACCCAGTACTTC. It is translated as CASSKVDRVETQYF.

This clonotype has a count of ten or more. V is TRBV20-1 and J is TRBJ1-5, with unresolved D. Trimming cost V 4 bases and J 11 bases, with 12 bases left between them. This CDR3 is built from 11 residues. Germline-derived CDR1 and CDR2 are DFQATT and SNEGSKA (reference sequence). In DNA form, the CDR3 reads TGCAGTGCTAAGTCCATAAGGTCCCAGCATTTT. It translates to CSAKSIRSQHF.